A selection of T cell receptor beta chains follows, all from one sample in a study of cytomegalovirus exposure and HLA in healthy donors. Profiling relied on immunoSEQ multiplex PCR, and the TCRdb table lists in-frame clones only, not all of them. The sample yields about 80,000 clones, more than 50% seen once. Material: PBMCs. All receptors derive from a male donor in good health and CMV-seropositive. Both conserved end residues are trimmed from each CDR3. Fields, in order: V gene, J gene, CDR3 protein.

>TRBV27|TRBJ2-2
ARPTSGRSDTGELF
>TRBV28|TRBJ1-1
ASSLTGEAEAF
>TRBV7-2|TRBJ2-3
ASSPGTSGFTDTQY
>TRBV28|TRBJ1-2
ATTRGNGYT
>TRBV5-1|TRBJ2-7
ASSLGLSPYEQY
>TRBV25-1|TRBJ1-1
ASTRHTEAF
>TRBV5-1|TRBJ2-7
ASSTTGVTYEQY
>TRBV7-2|TRBJ1-5
ASSSGQGDYQPQH
>TRBV7-2|TRBJ1-1
ASSPDRGRTEAF
>TRBV5-4|TRBJ2-1
ASSQQGGLLNEQF
>TRBV18|TRBJ2-3
ASSPGGTDTQY
>TRBV6-5|TRBJ2-2
ASKRGGGNTGELF
>TRBV7-9|TRBJ2-1
ASSSPVLAGGPHKQF
>TRBV7-3|TRBJ2-3
ASSLAGTGATDTQY
>TRBV27|TRBJ1-2
ASSLRGRLDGYT
>TRBV30|TRBJ1-2
AWSTVANYGYT
>TRBV5-1|TRBJ2-2
ASSLNTGELF
>TRBV5-4|TRBJ1-4
ASSLGATGSEKLF
>TRBV29-1|TRBJ2-3
SVEGGRGHRDTQY
>TRBV19|TRBJ1-1
ASSPDRASNTEAF
>TRBV7-9|NA
ASSPESYEQY
>TRBV6-4|TRBJ2-1
ASSDGQGAYNEQF
>TRBV28|TRBJ2-1
ASWERYNEQF
>TRBV7-6|TRBJ1-1
ASSPDEASMNTEAF
>TRBV5-4|TRBJ1-5
ASSWDRDQPQH
>TRBV2|TRBJ2-4
ASMKGRTLAKNIQY
>TRBV5-8|TRBJ2-3
ASSYSTDTQY
>TRBV2|TRBJ1-1
ASSEGGGGLEAF
>TRBV6-5|TRBJ2-2
ASRSGTGKTGELF
>TRBV5-4|TRBJ2-2
ASSTARTSGGQNTGELF
>TRBV30|TRBJ1-1
ACEDRRNTEAF
>TRBV6-5|TRBJ1-4
ASSYSSLAEKLF
>TRBV27|TRBJ1-5
ASSLIPGRVLQPQH
>TRBV9|TRBJ2-7
ASGQGSYEQY
>TRBV30|TRBJ1-5
AWRDRGNQPQH
>TRBV29-1|TRBJ2-1
SVGSLSGAYNEQF
>TRBV5-4|TRBJ2-2
ASSPSGENTGELF
>TRBV13|TRBJ2-7
ASSLGGTSGSLYEQY
>TRBV5-1|TRBJ2-2
ASSLNSYTGELF
>TRBV6-1|TRBJ1-5
ASSEAPPDRGLQPQH
>TRBV18|TRBJ1-4
ASSPSPSTNEKLF
>TRBV7-3|TRBJ2-1
ASSSPGLAGGRAENEQF
>TRBV18|TRBJ1-5
ASSPSTVDQPQH
>TRBV15|TRBJ2-7
ATSRDRRGFDEQY
>TRBV18|TRBJ2-5
ASSPSGLETQY
>TRBV29-1|TRBJ1-2
SVWGDYGYT
>TRBV2|TRBJ2-7
ASSGVETSAEQY
>TRBV7-6|TRBJ2-3
ASSLEADTDTQY
>TRBV29-1|TRBJ2-7
SVGRTGGPYEQY